A single sample gave rise to the 18 T cell receptor beta chains below, sequenced in a study of cytomegalovirus exposure and HLA in healthy donors. The PCR ran on 60 Vbeta and 13 Jbeta primers. This table comes from immunoSEQ multiplex PCR, and its TCRdb copy is limited to in-frame clones, with some not included. The sample yields 95,000 to 150,000 clones, over 70% seen once. The material sequenced was PBMCs. These receptors were obtained from a man in his late teens or twenties in good health and CMV-seropositive.

The V and J genes are TRBV19 and TRBJ2-7; 8 bases fit TRBD1. CDR1 is LNHDA and CDR2 is SQIVND in the germline V gene (reference sequence). The CDR3 covers 12 residues. Losses at the gene ends were 9 bases for V and 2 bases for J; bases not matched to a gene: 3. CDR3 sequence reads: CASGQGTYEQYF. CDR3 coding DNA: TGTGCCAGCGGACAGGGTACCTACGAGCAGTACTTC.

V gene TRBV2 combines with J gene TRBJ1-2; possible D gene TRBD1, 6 bases. The CDR3 is made up of 15 amino acids. Germline assignment: CDR1 SNHLY and CDR2 FYNNEI. Between the trimmed V and J ends, which lost 8 bases and 3 bases, there was a span of 19 bases. CDR3 sequence reads: CASFSSTGSDYGYTF. The DNA of the CDR3 is TGTGCCAGCTTTTCAAGTACAGGGTCGGACTATGGCTACACCTTC.

The chain carries TRBV4-1 and TRBJ2-7, with TRBD1 identical over 7 bases. In germline, CDR1 is MGHRA, CDR2 YSYEKL. J gave up 2 bases and V 1 base, and 2 bases lay outside the gene matches. The CDR3 spans 14 residues. The chain's CDR3 is CASSQGDSTYEQYF. The DNA for the CDR3 is TGCGCCAGCAGCCAAGGGGACAGTACCTACGAGCAGTACTTC.

The V gene is TRBV7-9, the J gene TRBJ1-1; a possible D gene is TRBD1 (6 bases). The CDR3 has 14 residues. Germline V gene lookup returns CDR1 SEHNR and CDR2 FQNEAQ (reference sequence). V was shortened by 7 bases and J by 1 base, with 13 bases between the two germline ends. CDR3 sequence reads: CASNMDRPNTEAFF. The DNA for the CDR3 is TGTGCCAGCAATATGGACAGACCGAACACTGAAGCTTTCTTT.

The gene calls are TRBV11-2 and TRBJ2-3, with 7 nucleotides matching TRBD1. J gave up 9 bases and V 4 bases, and 1 base lay outside the gene matches. Germline loops: CDR1 SGHAT, CDR2 FQNNGV. CDR3 length: 11 residues. The CDR3 DNA follows: TGTGCCAGCAGCTCGACAGGGACGCAGTATTTT. Its translation: CASSSTGTQYF.

The CDR3 spells CASTGVKQYF. CDR3 DNA sequence: TGTGCCAGCACGGGTGTAAAGCAGTACTTC. V gene TRBV2 combines with J gene TRBJ2-7; D unclear. Trimming took off 7 bases at V and 8 bases at J, with 9 bases between the two ends. CDR1 is SNHLY and CDR2 is FYNNEI in the germline V gene. The CDR3 has 10 amino acids.

The CDR3 sequence: CAKYNGTPYGYTF. CDR3 DNA: TGTGCCAAGTACAACGGGACTCCCTATGGCTACACCTTC. The chain has TRBV19 and TRBJ1-2; D may be TRBD1 (5 bases). Germline V gene lookup returns CDR1 LNHDA and CDR2 SQIVND (reference sequence). The CDR3 is made up of 13 amino acids. The germline V and J ends were trimmed by 10 bases and 4 bases, with 16 bases remaining between them.

Remarks on this clone: Other DNA sequences in the sample encode the same CDR3. This sequence joins TRBV19 and TRBJ2-5; TRBD2 aligns across 7 bases. The germline V gene has CDR1 LNHDA and CDR2 SQIVND (reference sequence). Trimming removed 6 bases from V and 2 bases from J; junction bases left unmatched: 12. The CDR3 spans 16 residues. CDR3 residues: CASSSLQRGYQETQYF. In DNA form, the CDR3 reads TGTGCCAGTAGCAGTCTTCAGCGGGGCTATCAAGAGACCCAGTACTTC. Full variable domain (missing parts from reference TRBV19 and TRBJ2-5): DGGITQSPKYLFRKEGQNVTLSCEQNLNHDAMYWYRQDPGQGLRLIYYSQIVNDFQKGDIAEGYSVSREKKESFPLTVTSAQKNPTAFYLCASSSLQRGYQETQYFGPGTRLLVL.

This clone has only a few counts. V gene TRBV27 combines with J gene TRBJ1-6; D may be TRBD1 (6 bases). The CDR3 length is 14 residues. V was trimmed by 3 bases and J by 10 bases, leaving 13 bases between them. Germline V gives CDR1 MNHEY, CDR2 SMNVEV (reference sequence). The CDR3 DNA follows: TGTGCCAGCAGTTTTTTACAGGGAAACTCACCCCTCCACTTT. Translation gives CASSFLQGNSPLHF.

The chain joins TRBV5-1 to TRBJ2-2, with 9 bases that match TRBD2. The CDR3 length is 16 residues. J gave up 3 bases and V 0 bases, and 3 bases lay outside the gene matches. Germline loops: CDR1 SGHRS, CDR2 YFSETQ. CDR3 in DNA: TGCGCCAGCAGCTTGGTAGCGGGGGTAGACACCGGGGAGCTGTTTTTT. This sequence encodes CASSLVAGVDTGELFF.

The CDR3 sequence is CASSLDSGTVYGYTF. CDR3 nucleotide sequence: TGTGCCAGCAGCTTAGATAGCGGGACAGTCTATGGCTACACCTTC. J is TRBJ1-2 and V is TRBV11-2, with TRBD1 matching over 7 bases. V shed 0 bases and J 4 bases; nucleotides not matched to a gene: 5. This CDR3 comprises 15 residues. Germline CDR1 and CDR2: SGHAT and FQNNGV. The full variable domain, its missing parts supplied by reference TRBV11-2 and TRBJ1-2, is EAGVAQSPRYKIIEKRQSVAFWCNPISGHATLYWYQQILGQGPKLLIQFQNNGVVDDSQLPKDRFSAERLKGVDSTLKIQPAKLEDSAVYLCASSLDSGTVYGYTFGSGTRLTVV.

A few counts support this clone. This chain joins TRBV10-3 and TRBJ2-7, with 9 nucleotides matching TRBD2. V lost 3 bases, J lost 1 base, and 4 bases stayed unmatched. The CDR3 extends over 15 amino acids. The germline CDR1 and CDR2 sequences are ENHRY and SYGVKD. CDR3 residues: CAISDSTSGSYEQYF. CDR3 sequence (DNA): TGTGCCATCAGTGATTCGACTAGCGGTTCCTACGAGCAGTACTTC.

The chain has TRBV7-9 and TRBJ1-2; the D is unclear. Germline V gives CDR1 SEHNR, CDR2 FQNEAQ (reference sequence). The CDR3 consists of 13 residues. Trimming took off 4 bases at V and 5 bases at J, with 11 bases between the two ends. This CDR3 is CASSSDNQYGYTF. CDR3 bases: TGTGCCAGCAGCTCCGACAACCAATATGGCTACACCTTC.

J is TRBJ2-3 and V is TRBV6-1; 13 bases agree with TRBD2. Trimming cost V 3 bases and J 3 bases; bases outside gene matches: 6. The CDR3 is 17 amino acids. Germline V gene sequence: CDR1 MNHNS, CDR2 SASEGT. CDR3 nucleotide sequence: TGTGCCAGCAGTGAGTATGGACTAGCGGGAGAAACAGATACGCAGTATTTT. It translates to CASSEYGLAGETDTQYF.

The chain couples TRBV2 to TRBJ2-4; 11 nucleotides line up with TRBD2. Germline V gene sequence: CDR1 SNHLY, CDR2 FYNNEI. The CDR3 covers 18 residues. Trimming took 6 bases from V and 6 from J; bases not matched to a gene: 16. The CDR3 sequence: CASRNYHLSGRAGNIQYF. In DNA form, the CDR3 reads TGTGCCAGCAGAAATTACCATCTTAGCGGGAGGGCCGGAAACATTCAGTACTTC.

The chain couples TRBV30 to TRBJ1-5; 8 bases line up with TRBD1. Germline values: CDR1 GTSNPN, CDR2 SVGIG (reference sequence). The CDR3 length is 14 residues. Losses at the gene ends were 0 bases for V and 5 bases for J; bases not matched to a gene: 3. The CDR3 sequence: CAWSVPGGDQPQHF. In DNA, the CDR3 is TGTGCCTGGAGTGTACCAGGGGGCGATCAGCCCCAGCATTTT.

In this sample, this clone turned up once. The J gene is TRBJ2-3, the V gene TRBV7-2, with D maybe TRBD2 (5 bases). Germline V CDR1 and CDR2: SGHTA, FQGNSA. This CDR3 has 15 residues. V lost 5 bases and J lost 0, with 12 bases in between. The CDR3 nucleotides read TGTGCCAGCAGCACAACTAGAAGTAGCACAGATACGCAGTATTTT. It specifies CASSTTRSSTDTQYF.

This clone was observed a few times. The chain employs TRBV5-1 and TRBJ1-1; 12 nucleotides align to TRBD1. V lost 2 bases, J lost 3 bases, and 5 bases stayed unmatched. CDR3 length: 16 residues. From germline, CDR1 is SGHRS and CDR2 YFSETQ. The CDR3 sequence: CASSFGTGGFYTEAFF. The CDR3 DNA follows: TGCGCCAGCAGCTTTGGGACAGGGGGCTTTTACACTGAAGCTTTCTTT.